The rows below give T cell receptor beta chains drawn from one sample of a study of neurological immune-mediated disorders. TCRdb passed the 5' RACE reads through MiXCR, listing each CDR3 protein once. The table includes 55,000 to 65,000 distinct CDR3 sequences, around 3.6% detected once. Specimen: PBMCs. The receptors were sampled from a woman in her twenties or thirties with multiple sclerosis. The CDR3 runs from the conserved cysteine through the conserved F or W. Fields, in order: D gene, clone size, J gene, V gene, CDR3 protein, CDR3 DNA. A D gene is named only where the DNA matches it firmly. Clone size is stated in some rows and not others, as once, few, many or a class when expanded.

>-|many|TRBJ2-1|TRBV5-1
CASSPGPSDNNEQFF
TGCGCCAGCAGCCCTGGTCCCAGCGACAACAATGAGCAGTTCTTC
>-|few|TRBJ2-3|TRBV5-1
CASSQRSGYTDTQYF
TGCGCCAGCAGCCAAAGGTCAGGGTACACAGATACGCAGTATTTT
>-|many|TRBJ2-7|TRBV2
CASSGGTEQYF
TGTGCCAGCAGTGGAGGGACCGAGCAGTACTTC
>-|many|TRBJ1-2|TRBV4-3
CASSRKYRVGDGYTF
TGCGCCAGCAGCCGAAAGTACAGGGTCGGCGATGGCTACACCTTC
>TRBD2|many|TRBJ2-4|TRBV5-4
CASSLGGGNREKNIQYF
TGTGCCAGCAGCTTGGGCGGGGGGAACAGGGAGAAAAACATTCAGTACTTC
>-|many|TRBJ2-1|TRBV5-1
CASSLTRRSYNEQFF
TGCGCCAGCAGCTTGACGCGGCGCTCCTACAATGAGCAGTTCTTC
>-|-|TRBJ1-6|TRBV5-4
CASSFGGSQGSAPLNF
TGTGCCAGCAGCTTTGGGGGGTCGCAGGGTAGTGCACCCCTCAACTTT
>-|few|TRBJ2-5|TRBV5-1
CASSLRTTGETQYF
TGCGCCAGCAGCCTGCGGACGACCGGAGAGACCCAGTACTTC
>TRBD2|many|TRBJ2-7|TRBV5-1
CASSLVAGSVRSYF
TGCGCCAGCAGCTTGGTAGCGGGCTCCGTGCGATCGTACTTC
>-|few|TRBJ2-1|TRBV12-3/TRBV12-4
CASSWRRDYNEQFF
TGTGCCAGCAGTTGGAGGCGGGACTACAATGAGCAGTTCTTC
>TRBD2|many|TRBJ2-1|TRBV2
CASHKGLAAHNEQFF
TGTGCCAGCCATAAGGGACTAGCGGCCCACAATGAGCAGTTCTTC
>-|once|TRBJ1-1|TRBV14
CASRTQGRAFF
TGTGCCAGCAGAACACAAGGGCGGGCTTTCTTT
>-|many|TRBJ1-1|TRBV14
CASSQDLDSLEAFF
TGTGCCAGCAGCCAAGATCTGGACAGCCTTGAAGCTTTCTTT
>TRBD1|many|TRBJ1-2|TRBV12-3/TRBV12-4
CASRLDRGRGGYTF
TGTGCCAGCAGGCTGGACAGGGGGCGGGGTGGCTACACCTTC
>TRBD1|many|TRBJ1-2|TRBV12-3/TRBV12-4
CASSYTGTGAGSYTF
TGTGCCAGCAGCTACACCGGGACAGGGGCTGGAAGCTACACCTTC
>-|many|TRBJ1-4|TRBV20-1
CSASQSNEKLFF
TGCAGTGCTAGCCAGTCTAATGAAAAACTGTTTTTT
>TRBD1|many|TRBJ1-5|TRBV7-2
CASSLTGVGNQPQHF
TGTGCCAGCAGCCTAACAGGGGTTGGCAATCAGCCCCAGCATTTT
>TRBD2|few|TRBJ2-7|TRBV27
CASARFGGSAYEQYF
TGTGCCAGCGCACGTTTTGGCGGGAGTGCCTACGAGCAGTACTTC
>TRBD1|many|TRBJ1-2|TRBV25-1
CASSARDRGLGYTF
TGTGCCAGCAGTGCCCGGGACAGGGGGCTCGGCTACACCTTC
>-|-|TRBJ2-1|TRBV9
CASSVVLGSNEQFF
TGTGCCAGCAGCGTAGTTCTGGGGAGCAATGAGCAGTTCTTC
>-|many|TRBJ1-5|TRBV15
CATSRDPRVMGNQPQHF
TGTGCCACCAGCAGAGACCCCAGGGTGATGGGGAATCAGCCCCAGCATTTT
>TRBD1|many|TRBJ2-3|TRBV25-1
CASSEGQVEYF
TGTGCCAGCAGTGAAGGACAGGTGGAGTATTTT
>TRBD1|many|TRBJ2-4|TRBV6-2/TRBV6-3
CASTRTGLNIQYF
TGTGCCAGCACTCGGACAGGGCTGAACATTCAGTACTTC
>TRBD2|many|TRBJ2-3|TRBV4-2
CASSLRTSGALRPSTDTQYF
TGTGCCAGCAGCCTGCGGACTAGCGGAGCCCTCCGCCCTAGCACAGATACGCAGTATTTT
>TRBD2|many|TRBJ2-3|TRBV20-1
CITGASGTDTQYF
TGCATCACTGGGGCTAGCGGGACAGATACGCAGTATTTT
>-|many|TRBJ1-5|TRBV7-8
CASSSGQLLSHQPQHF
TGTGCCAGCAGCAGCGGACAGCTCTTGTCTCACCAGCCCCAGCATTTT
>-|many|TRBJ2-2|TRBV5-1
CASSRGSSNTGELFF
TGCGCCAGCTCGAGGGGGTCCTCGAACACCGGGGAGCTGTTTTTT
>-|many|TRBJ2-1|TRBV5-1
CASSLEGVHNEQFF
TGCGCCAGCAGCTTAGAGGGAGTGCACAATGAGCAGTTCTTC
>-|many|TRBJ2-3|TRBV21-1
CASSKTRDANTQYF
TGTGCCAGCAGCAAAACCCGGGACGCGAATACGCAGTATTTT
>TRBD1|many|TRBJ1-1|TRBV12-3/TRBV12-4
CASSPQGAGEAFF
TGTGCCAGCAGTCCGCAGGGGGCGGGTGAAGCTTTCTTT
>-|few|TRBJ1-6|TRBV20-1
CSARDPRQAVNSPLHF
TGCAGTGCTAGAGACCCTCGACAGGCCGTTAATTCACCCCTCCACTTT
>TRBD1|many|TRBJ2-3|TRBV28
CASRTLTGESADTQYF
TGTGCCAGCAGAACCCTAACAGGGGAGAGCGCAGATACGCAGTATTTT
>-|many|TRBJ2-2|TRBV10-3
CAISRDTGELFF
TGTGCCATCAGCCGAGACACCGGGGAGCTGTTTTTT
>-|many|TRBJ1-5|TRBV7-9
CASSAGDGAENYQPQHF
TGTGCCAGCAGCGCAGGCGACGGGGCAGAGAATTATCAGCCCCAGCATTTT
>-|many|TRBJ2-7|TRBV10-3
CAISEFQSGVDEQYF
TGTGCCATCAGTGAGTTCCAGTCGGGAGTCGACGAGCAGTACTTC
>TRBD1|few|TRBJ1-6|TRBV27
CASSFQGVNSPLNF
TGTGCCAGCAGTTTTCAGGGGGTGAATTCACCCCTCAACTTT
>TRBD1|many|TRBJ2-3|TRBV5-1
CASSLDRGRVTDTQYF
TGCGCCAGCAGCTTAGACAGGGGGCGGGTCACAGATACGCAGTATTTT
>-|many|TRBJ1-1|TRBV5-1
CASSRDYHEAFF
TGCGCCAGCAGCCGAGATTACCATGAAGCTTTCTTT
>-|many|TRBJ1-2|TRBV5-6
CASSPLRGAADGYTF
TGTGCCAGCAGCCCTCTCCGGGGGGCCGCTGATGGCTACACCTTC
>TRBD1|few|TRBJ2-6|TRBV6-2/TRBV6-3
CASSDRDSVILANVLTF
TGTGCCAGCAGTGACCGGGACAGTGTTATTCTGGCCAACGTCCTGACTTTC
>-|many|TRBJ2-7|TRBV10-3
CAISESQARSYEQYF
TGTGCCATCAGTGAGTCTCAGGCCCGCTCCTACGAGCAGTACTTC
>TRBD1|many|TRBJ1-2|TRBV7-2
CASSSDRGPYGYTF
TGTGCCAGCAGCTCCGACAGGGGCCCCTATGGCTACACCTTC
>-|many|TRBJ1-2|TRBV6-5
CASSRQALEVYGYTF
TGTGCCAGCAGTCGACAGGCTTTGGAGGTCTATGGCTACACCTTC
>-|many|TRBJ2-1|TRBV5-1
CASSRAPGTTHNEQFF
TGCGCCAGCAGCCGAGCCCCCGGGACAACACACAATGAGCAGTTCTTC
>-|-|TRBJ2-2|TRBV2
CASSRLPGVGGEPFF
TGTGCCAGCAGTCGTTTGCCCGGGGTCGGCGGGGAGCCGTTTTTT